The 25 T cell receptor beta chains below were found in one sample sequenced in a study of blood T cells in healthy people across ages. A second roughly 7 to 12 cycle PCR used barcoded and J-beta primers. TCRdb ran MiXCR on the 5' RACE reads and lists one entry per CDR3 protein. The repertoire consists of some 930,000 distinct CDR3 sequences, with 29% occurring once and the leading ten covering 10%. These sequences were also reported in another study, on T cells of mothers and their children.

Sequenced input: blood. The origin of the receptors is a woman aged 40 to 50 in good health.

This clonotype occurred many times. The V call is TRBV7-9, the J call TRBJ2-7; D possibly corresponds to TRBD2 (5 bases). This CDR3 region has 16 residues. The V end lost 3 bases, the J end lost 0 bases, and 15 bases lay between the germline ends. In germline, CDR1 is SEHNR, CDR2 FQNEAQ (reference sequence). The CDR3 DNA reads TGTGCCAGCAGCTTCCCTAGCCCTTCCCCCTCCTACGAGCAGTACTTC. Protein product: CASSFPSPSPSYEQYF.

This clonotype was counted ten times or more. The chain joins TRBV28 to TRBJ1-4; 8 bases match TRBD1. The V and J ends lost 4 bases and 7 bases, in that order; junction bases with no gene match: 11. The germline V gene has CDR1 MDHEN and CDR2 SYDVKM. The length of the CDR3 is 16 residues. CDR3: CASSSTQGAEFEKLFF. DNA of the CDR3: TGTGCCAGCAGTTCTACCCAGGGGGCCGAGTTTGAAAAACTGTTTTTT.

The chain employs TRBV9 and TRBJ2-5; TRBD1 is a possible D gene (5 bases). The length of the CDR3 is 15 residues. Trimming left V 4 bases short and J 0 bases short, with 13 bases between. The germline CDR1 and CDR2 sequences are SGDLS and YYNGEE. The CDR3 DNA reads TGTGCCAGCAGCAAACTTGACAGATACCAAGAGACCCAGTACTTC. This sequence encodes CASSKLDRYQETQYF.

Points on this clonotype: A much larger clone is a single base away; this may be a read error. The rearrangement links TRBV28 to TRBJ2-5; weak D call: TRBD1 (6 bases). There are 15 residues in the CDR3. Trimming stripped 6 bases from V and 6 bases from J, with 20 bases between. Per germline, CDR1 MDHEN and CDR2 SYDVKM. CDR3 amino acids: CASSLLRTEKKTQYF. The CDR3 DNA sequence: TGTGCCAGCAGCCTCCTCAGGACAGAGAAAAAGACCCAGTACTTC.

This sequence joins TRBV7-9 and TRBJ1-1; D not resolved. The CDR3 spans 13 residues. Trimming took off 5 bases at V and 4 bases at J, with 11 bases between the two ends. CDR1 and CDR2 from the germline V gene are SEHNR and FQNEAQ (reference sequence). In DNA form, the CDR3 reads TGTGCCAGCAGCCTCCCGGGTGTCACTGAAGCTTTCTTT. Encoded protein: CASSLPGVTEAFF. Supplemented by reference TRBV7-9 and TRBJ1-1, the full variable domain reads DTGVSQNPRHKITKRGQNVTFRCDPISEHNRLYWYRQTLGQGPEFLTYFQNEAQLEKSRLLSDRFSAERPKGSFSTLEIQRTEQGDSAMYLCASSLPGVTEAFFGQGTRLTVV.

This chain uses TRBV7-3 with TRBJ2-3; possible D gene TRBD2, 6 bases. Germline lookup yields CDR1 SGHTA and CDR2 FQGTGA. CDR3 size: 15 residues. Trimming removed 5 bases from V and 4 bases from J, with 16 bases in between. CDR3: CASSPPGGSADTQYF. In DNA, the CDR3 is TGTGCCAGCAGCCCCCCCGGGGGAAGCGCAGATACGCAGTATTTT.

The chain joins TRBV10-3 to TRBJ1-2; D is possibly TRBD1 (5 bases). The CDR3 extends over 14 amino acids. The germline V gene has CDR1 ENHRY and CDR2 SYGVKD. V lost 0 bases and J lost 5, with 10 bases in between. The CDR3 sequence is CAISESGGRYGYTF. The CDR3 DNA sequence: TGTGCCATCAGTGAGTCGGGGGGGAGATATGGCTACACCTTC.

DNA for the CDR3: TGCGCCAGCAGCCACCATTTGACAGGGGTACAGAACACTGAAGCTTTCTTT. Protein product: CASSHHLTGVQNTEAFF. The J gene is TRBJ1-1, the V gene TRBV4-1; 8 bases fit TRBD1. The J segment lost 1 base and the V segment lost 3 bases, leaving 10 bases of the junction unmatched. The CDR3 spans 17 residues. In germline, CDR1 is MGHRA, CDR2 YSYEKL.

The V gene is TRBV5-1, the J gene TRBJ2-5; the D gene is possibly TRBD2 (6 bases). The CDR3 consists of 14 residues. Trimming pared 4 bases from V and 11 bases from J, leaving 21 bases between. CDR1 is SGHRS and CDR2 is YFSETQ in the germline V gene. As DNA, the CDR3 is TGCGCCAGCAGCGCCGCGGGATCCAACAATGAGCAGTACTTC. It translates to CASSAAGSNNEQYF. The variable domain in full, completed from reference TRBV5-1 and TRBJ2-5, reads KAGVTQTPRYLIKTRGQQVTLSCSPISGHRSVSWYQQTPGQGLQFLFEYFSETQRNKGNFPGRFSGRQFSNSRSEMNVSTLELGDSALYLCASSAAGSNNEQYFGPGTRLLVL.

Only a few counts were recorded for this clonotype. The chain is built from TRBV20-1 and TRBJ1-1; possibly TRBD1 for D (6 bases). The CDR3 consists of 14 residues. Germline CDR1 is DFQATT and CDR2 is SNEGSKA (reference sequence). Trimming took 5 bases from V and 1 from J, leaving 14 bases between them. CDR3 DNA: TGCAGTGCTCTAGAGGGGGGGCCGAACACTGAAGCTTTCTTT. Amino acids: CSALEGGPNTEAFF.

This clonotype was found many times. V gene TRBV20-1 combines with J gene TRBJ2-5; weak D call: TRBD2 (6 bases). Trimming pared 6 bases from V and 2 bases from J, leaving 10 bases between. The CDR3 sequence is 12 residues long. Germline V gives CDR1 DFQATT, CDR2 SNEGSKA (reference sequence). CDR3 nucleotides: TGCAGTGCCCTCGGGGGTCAAGAGACCCAGTACTTC. Translating it yields CSALGGQETQYF.

The CDR3 here is CASSYSAGEINYGYTF. Here the CDR3 DNA reads TGTGCCAGCAGTTACTCGGCGGGTGAGATAAACTATGGCTACACCTTC. The rearrangement links TRBV6-5 to TRBJ1-2, with D hard to call. With 0 bases removed from V and 2 bases from J, the gap between germline ends came to 13 bases. CDR1 is MNHEY, CDR2 SVGAGI, per germline. This CDR3 has 16 residues.

This clonotype was recorded at least ten times. CDR3 sequence (DNA): TGTGCCAGCAGTTTTGGTAGTAGTCGGGAGACCCAGTACTTC. Its translation: CASSFGSSRETQYF. The chain links TRBV28 to TRBJ2-5; D unclear. V shed 3 bases and J shed 5 bases, with 13 bases lying between them. The CDR3 has 14 residues. Germline assignment: CDR1 MDHEN and CDR2 SYDVKM.

This rearrangement joins TRBV20-1 to TRBJ2-7, with D maybe TRBD2 (6 bases). V was trimmed by 6 bases and J by 3 bases, leaving 15 bases between them. The CDR3 is made up of 13 amino acids. Germline lookup yields CDR1 DFQATT and CDR2 SNEGSKA (reference sequence). The CDR3 bases are TGCAGTGCGGCGGCGCGGGGAATCTACGAGCAGTACTTC. Translating gives CSAAARGIYEQYF.

This clonotype was seen a handful of times. The chain combines TRBV7-2 with TRBJ1-1; tentatively, D is TRBD1 (6 bases). CDR1 is SGHTA, CDR2 FQGNSA, per germline. CDR3 length equals 12 residues. Deletions cut 6 bases from V and 7 bases from J, with 12 bases between. The CDR3: CASSPGQYEAFF. DNA for the CDR3: TGTGCCAGCAGTCCCGGACAGTATGAAGCTTTCTTT. Variable domain in full (rest from reference TRBV7-2 and TRBJ1-1): GAGVSQSPSNKVTEKGKDVELRCDPISGHTALYWYRQSLGQGLEFLIYFQGNSAPDKSGLPSDRFSAERTGGSVSTLTIQRTQQEDSAVYLCASSPGQYEAFFGQGTRLTVV.

There are a few counts of this clonotype. This chain connects TRBV4-2 to TRBJ2-7, with D maybe TRBD1 (6 bases). CDR1 and CDR2 from the germline V gene are LGHNA and YNFKEQ. The CDR3 loop spans 20 amino acids. V shed 1 base and J shed 2 bases, with 27 bases lying between them. CDR3 DNA: TGTGCCAGCAGCCAAGTGCAGGGGCATACAGAGGACCTTTTTGCCTACGAGCAGTACTTC. It encodes CASSQVQGHTEDLFAYEQYF.

Concerning this clonotype: Sequence at one end of the junction differs from germline and may be a read error. The chain uses TRBV13 and TRBJ1-1; D is possibly TRBD1 (5 bases). The germline CDR1 and CDR2 sequences are PRHDT and FYEKMQ (reference sequence). The CDR3 runs 15 residues. The CDR3 DNA reads as TGTGCTAGCAGCTTCCCGGCGGGGGGGGACACTGAAGCTTTCTTT. Its translation is CASSFPAGGDTEAFF.

This clonotype was counted only a few times. The chain joins TRBV5-8 to TRBJ2-3; the match to TRBD2 covers 11 bases. Germline lookup yields CDR1 SGHTS and CDR2 YDEGEE. The CDR3 contains 17 residues. V was clipped by 7 bases and J by 6 bases; unmatched bases: 16. As DNA, the CDR3 is TGTGCCAGCGGCTCCGCTGGGCTAGCGGGGGGTGCGGATACGCAGTATTTT. It encodes CASGSAGLAGGADTQYF. Drawing the rest from reference TRBV5-8 and TRBJ2-3, the complete variable domain is EAGVTQSPTHLIKTRGQQATLRCSPISGHTSVYWYQQALGLGLQFLLWYDEGEERNRGNFPPRFSGRQFPNYSSELNVNALELEDSALYLCASGSAGLAGGADTQYFGPGTRLTVL.

This clonotype was seen a few times. This sequence joins TRBV20-1 and TRBJ1-1; TRBD1 matches 8 bases. V gave up 0 bases and J gave up 0 bases; unmatched junction bases: 12. The CDR3 loop spans 18 amino acids. Germline loops: CDR1 DFQATT, CDR2 SNEGSKA (reference sequence). In DNA form, the CDR3 reads TGCAGTGCTAGAGATCTCTACGGACAGGGAGACATGAACACTGAAGCTTTCTTT. This translates into CSARDLYGQGDMNTEAFF.

This clonotype was seen a handful of times. The V call is TRBV4-2, the J call TRBJ2-7; D is possibly TRBD1 or TRBD2 (5 bases each). V lost 0 bases and J lost 1, with 10 bases in between. This CDR3 has 15 residues. The germline V gene encodes CDR1 LGHNA and CDR2 YNFKEQ. CDR3 DNA sequence: TGTGCCAGCAGCCAAGACCCCGGGACGTCCTACGAGCAGTACTTC. The encoded protein is CASSQDPGTSYEQYF.

The chain is built from TRBV28 and TRBJ1-1; no reliable D call. In germline, CDR1 is MDHEN, CDR2 SYDVKM. The CDR3 is 14 amino acids. V dropped 3 bases and J dropped 6 bases, with 14 bases sitting between them. CDR3 bases: TGTGCCAGCAGTTTTTACCCTGTCACCCCTGAAGCTTTCTTT. Amino acids: CASSFYPVTPEAFF.

This clonotype was observed a few times. This chain joins TRBV14 and TRBJ1-1; D unclear. CDR1 and CDR2 (germline): SGHDN, FVKESK. The CDR3 extends over 13 amino acids. The V end was cut by 6 bases, the J end by 4 bases, with 12 bases between. The CDR3 here is CASSLYLGTEAFF. In DNA form, the CDR3 reads TGTGCCAGCAGTCTTTACCTAGGCACTGAAGCTTTCTTT. Supplemented by reference TRBV14 and TRBJ1-1, the full variable domain reads EAGVTQFPSHSVIEKGQTVTLRCDPISGHDNLYWYRRVMGKEIKFLLHFVKESKQDESGMPNNRFLAERTGGTYSTLKVQPAELEDSGVYFCASSLYLGTEAFFGQGTRLTVV.

CDR3 bases: TGCGCCAGCAGCTTAAGGACAGGGGAAGACGAGCAGTACTTC. Its translation is CASSLRTGEDEQYF. V gene TRBV5-1 combines with J gene TRBJ2-7, with 9 nucleotides matching TRBD1. Germline V gene sequence: CDR1 SGHRS, CDR2 YFSETQ. CDR3 length: 14 residues. The J segment lost 5 bases and the V segment lost 2 bases, leaving 5 bases of the junction unmatched.

Regarding this clonotype: This may arise from a read error, as a much more abundant clone is one base away. This chain links TRBV28 with TRBJ2-7; D is ambiguous. The germline gives CDR1 MDHEN, CDR2 SYDVKM. Trimming pared 3 bases from V and 2 bases from J, leaving 8 bases between. The CDR3 loop spans 13 amino acids. The CDR3 loop reads CASSFIDPYEQYF. The CDR3 region has the DNA TGTGCCAGCAGTTTCATTGACCCCTACGAGCAGTACTTC.

This clonotype was seen ten or more times. The CDR3 DNA is TGTGCCAGCAGCCGGCGGGAGGTGGTAGGCGAGCAGTACTTC. Its protein product is CASSRREVVGEQYF. The chain couples TRBV6-5 to TRBJ2-7, with TRBD2 matching 8 bases. The CDR3 spans 14 residues. The V gene's germline CDR1 is MNHEY and CDR2 SVGAGI. The junction had 10 bases not matched to a gene; V was cut back by 6 bases and J by 6 bases.